Following are 29 T cell receptor beta chains from one sample sequenced in a study of cytomegalovirus exposure and HLA in healthy donors. 13 Jbeta primers and 60 Vbeta primers were used for the PCR. The repertoire was sequenced with immunoSEQ multiplex PCR; TCRdb's copy has only in-frame clones and lacks some. Altogether roughly 160,000 clones are present, around 80% being singletons, with the ten largest covering around 4.3%. Sequences were obtained from PBMCs. These receptors were collected from a man aged 25 to 45 in good health and CMV-seronegative.

V usage is TRBV30 and J usage is TRBJ1-2; D ambiguous. The CDR3 runs 16 residues. Germline V gene data show CDR1 as GTSNPN and CDR2 as SVGIG (reference sequence). Deletions cut 4 bases from V and 4 bases from J, with 22 bases between. CDR3 DNA sequence: TGTGCCTGGACCCCGAGTTGGGTGGTGGGGAGCTATGGCTACACCTTC. Protein: CAWTPSWVVGSYGYTF.

V and J are TRBV19 and TRBJ1-6, with D maybe TRBD1 (6 bases). This CDR3 spans 13 amino acids. With 7 bases removed from V and 9 bases from J, the gap between germline ends came to 13 bases. Germline loops: CDR1 LNHDA, CDR2 SQIVND (reference sequence). The CDR3 region is CASMKGVTSPLHF. In DNA, the CDR3 is TGTGCCAGTATGAAGGGGGTAACTTCACCCCTCCACTTT.

V usage is TRBV27 and J usage is TRBJ2-3; 9 nucleotides line up with TRBD1. The CDR3 is 15 amino acids. CDR1 and CDR2 (germline): MNHEY, SMNVEV (reference sequence). With V trimmed by 3 bases and J by 5 bases, 6 bases remained unmatched. DNA of the CDR3: TGTGCCAGCAGTTTCGACAGGGGGGGAAGAGATACGCAGTATTTT. Its translation is CASSFDRGGRDTQYF.

J is TRBJ1-5 and V is TRBV28; D call uncertain. The germline CDR1 and CDR2 sequences are MDHEN and SYDVKM. Trimming took off 5 bases at V and 7 bases at J, with 18 bases between the two ends. This CDR3 contains 15 residues. Here the CDR3 reads CASSPPEGEWQPQHF. CDR3 bases: TGTGCCAGCAGTCCCCCGGAGGGTGAGTGGCAGCCCCAGCATTTT.

The chain links TRBV9 to TRBJ1-1, with TRBD1 matching 7 bases. Trimming at V came to 4 bases and at J to 5 bases, leaving 8 bases not matched to a gene. Germline V gene sequence: CDR1 SGDLS, CDR2 YYNGEE. The CDR3 is 14 amino acids. The CDR3 sequence is CASSSSTGVTEAFF. The DNA for the CDR3 is TGTGCCAGCAGCTCCTCTACAGGGGTTACTGAAGCTTTCTTT.

This rearrangement joins TRBV29-1 to TRBJ1-1; D not resolved. Trimming took off 7 bases at V and 3 bases at J, with 12 bases between the two ends. The germline gives CDR1 SQVTM, CDR2 ANQGSEA. The CDR3 extends over 12 amino acids. The CDR3: CSALSTDTEAFF. CDR3 nucleotides: TGCAGCGCCCTTAGTACAGACACTGAAGCTTTCTTT.

The J gene is TRBJ1-5, the V gene TRBV28; the match to TRBD1 covers 10 bases. Trimming removed 5 bases from V and 3 bases from J; junction bases left unmatched: 7. CDR3 length equals 16 residues. Germline V CDR1 and CDR2: MDHEN, SYDVKM. The CDR3 reads CASSRRGQGFNQPQHF. In DNA, the CDR3 is TGTGCCAGCAGTAGGAGGGGACAGGGGTTCAATCAGCCCCAGCATTTT.

The V and J genes are TRBV28 and TRBJ1-1; D might be TRBD1 (6 bases). V shed 4 bases and J shed 10 bases, with 10 bases lying between them. Germline CDR1 and CDR2: MDHEN and SYDVKM. The CDR3 covers 11 residues. As DNA, the CDR3 is TGTGCCAGCAGTTCCACAGGGATAGCTTTCTTT. Residues: CASSSTGIAFF.

V gene TRBV29-1 combines with J gene TRBJ1-5, with 10 bases fitting TRBD1. Looked up from germline, CDR1 is SQVTM and CDR2 is ANQGSEA. This CDR3 spans 13 amino acids. J was trimmed by 2 bases and V by 6 bases; bases with no gene match: 1. The CDR3 reads CSVGTGGNQPQHF. DNA of the CDR3: TGCAGCGTAGGGACAGGGGGCAATCAGCCCCAGCATTTT. Full variable domain (missing parts from reference TRBV29-1 and TRBJ1-5): SAVISQKPSRDICQRGTSLTIQCQVDSQVTMMFWYRQQPGQSLTLIATANQGSEATYESGFVIDKFPISRPNLTFSTLTVSNMSPEDSSIYLCSVGTGGNQPQHFGDGTRLSIL.

CDR3 protein: CASSRNPGLGETQYF. CDR3 bases: TGCGCCAGCAGCCGGAACCCGGGACTAGGAGAGACCCAGTACTTC. The chain employs TRBV5-1 and TRBJ2-5, with TRBD2 identical over 8 bases. This CDR3 is 15 amino acids long. The V segment lost 4 bases and the J segment 4 bases; nucleotides outside the gene matches: 9. Germline values: CDR1 SGHRS, CDR2 YFSETQ.

This clone appeared a single time. V gene TRBV7-6 combines with J gene TRBJ2-2, with a possible D match to TRBD2 (6 bases). The germline V gene has CDR1 SGHVS and CDR2 FNYEAQ. The CDR3 totals 14 residues. Between the trimmed V and J ends, which lost 5 bases and 6 bases, there was a span of 13 bases. This CDR3 reads CASSLEGRAGELFF. CDR3 nucleotides: TGTGCCAGCAGCCTGGAGGGTCGGGCCGGGGAGCTGTTTTTT.

This clone was detected only once. The chain combines TRBV5-6 with TRBJ1-2; TRBD1 agrees at 7 bases. J lost 3 bases, V lost 2 bases, and 4 bases had no gene match. Germline V gene sequence: CDR1 SGHDT, CDR2 YYEEEE. This CDR3 has 14 amino acids. The chain's CDR3 is CASSFPGQHYGYTF. The CDR3 region has the DNA TGTGCCAGCAGCTTCCCGGGACAGCACTATGGCTACACCTTC. Supplemented by reference TRBV5-6 and TRBJ1-2, the full variable domain reads DAGVTQSPTHLIKTRGQQVTLRCSPKSGHDTVSWYQQALGQGPQFIFQYYEEEERQRGNFPDRFSGHQFPNYSSELNVNALLLGDSALYLCASSFPGQHYGYTFGSGTRLTVV.

This chain links TRBV19 with TRBJ2-3; TRBD2 is a possible D gene (5 bases). CDR3 size: 16 residues. CDR1 and CDR2 from the germline V gene are LNHDA and SQIVND (reference sequence). The V gene lost 3 bases and the J gene lost 9 bases, with 22 bases spanning the gap. The CDR3 loop reads CASSIGGVGPHGTQYF. CDR3 DNA: TGTGCCAGTAGTATTGGAGGAGTAGGGCCCCATGGGACGCAGTATTTT. Based on the CDR3 plus reference TRBV19 and TRBJ2-3, the full variable domain is DGGITQSPKYLFRKEGQNVTLSCEQNLNHDAMYWYRQDPGQGLRLIYYSQIVNDFQKGDIAEGYSVSREKKESFPLTVTSAQKNPTAFYLCASSIGGVGPHGTQYFGPGTRLTVL.

The chain recombines TRBV28 with TRBJ1-5; 7 positions match TRBD1. With 8 bases clipped from V and 3 bases from J, the junction kept 10 bases outside the gene matches. This CDR3 is 15 amino acids long. Germline CDR1 is MDHEN and CDR2 is SYDVKM. The CDR3 DNA reads as TGTGCCAGCGCCGGGGGACAGTCTTACAATCAGCCCCAGCATTTT. This gives the protein CASAGGQSYNQPQHF.

This chain connects TRBV6-4 to TRBJ1-1; 8 nucleotides match TRBD1. CDR3 length equals 14 residues. J gave up 4 bases and V 5 bases, and 6 bases lay outside the gene matches. CDR1 and CDR2 (germline): MRHNA, SNTAGT. CDR3 coding DNA: TGTGCCAGCAGTAGGGACAGGTGGTCCACTGAAGCTTTCTTT. Translating gives CASSRDRWSTEAFF.

This chain joins TRBV9 and TRBJ1-1, with 9 nucleotides matching TRBD1. This CDR3 is built from 16 residues. CDR1 is SGDLS and CDR2 is YYNGEE in the germline V gene. Germline trimming cut 4 bases from V and 2 bases from J; bases unmatched to any gene: 9. The CDR3 spells CASSFDRGKGNTEAFF. CDR3 nucleotides: TGTGCCAGCAGCTTCGACAGGGGGAAGGGTAACACTGAAGCTTTCTTT.

This rearrangement joins TRBV28 to TRBJ1-1; 9 bases are a match to TRBD1. V was clipped by 1 base and J by 4 bases; unmatched bases: 4. The CDR3 has 15 residues. CDR1 is MDHEN and CDR2 is SYDVKM in the germline V gene. In DNA, the CDR3 is TGTGCCAGCAGTTTATCCAACAGGGGGCGCACTGAAGCTTTCTTT. This gives the protein CASSLSNRGRTEAFF.

The genes are TRBV2 and TRBJ2-7, with 8 nucleotides matching TRBD2. Germline lookup yields CDR1 SNHLY and CDR2 FYNNEI. The V gene end was trimmed by 1 base and the J gene end by 0 bases; junction bases not matched to a gene: 8. The CDR3 spans 17 residues. The CDR3: CASSEGTGRAVSYEQYF. CDR3 DNA sequence: TGTGCCAGCAGTGAAGGGACCGGGAGGGCCGTCTCCTACGAGCAGTACTTC.

This clone was recorded only once. The chain couples TRBV5-1 to TRBJ1-1; D gene uncertain. Germline CDR1 and CDR2: SGHRS and YFSETQ. This CDR3 is 14 amino acids long. V was cut by 5 bases and J by 4 bases, with 15 bases left in between. The CDR3 DNA reads as TGCGCCAGCAGACGACTCCGGGATACCACTGAAGCTTTCTTT. It translates to CASRRLRDTTEAFF.

This chain joins TRBV19 and TRBJ1-4, with 8 bases identical to TRBD1. The J segment lost 14 bases and the V segment lost 3 bases, leaving 11 bases of the junction unmatched. The length of the CDR3 is 14 residues. Germline CDR1 LNHDA, CDR2 SQIVND (reference sequence). This CDR3 is CASSIRDRRNHLFF. DNA of the CDR3: TGTGCCAGTAGTATCCGGGACAGGCGCAATCATCTGTTTTTT.

The chain joins TRBV7-2 to TRBJ1-1, with D perhaps TRBD1 (5 bases). Germline CDR1 SGHTA, CDR2 FQGNSA. This CDR3 comprises 13 residues. The V end was cut by 3 bases, the J end by 3 bases, with 8 bases between. The CDR3 region is CASSFGGDTEAFF. The DNA for the CDR3 is TGTGCCAGCAGCTTTGGAGGGGACACTGAAGCTTTCTTT.

The genes are TRBV9 and TRBJ1-2; 10 bases are shared with TRBD1. Germline values: CDR1 SGDLS, CDR2 YYNGEE. CDR3 length: 15 amino acids. The junction had 8 bases not matched to a gene; V was cut back by 2 bases and J by 7 bases. CDR3 amino acids: CASSVTPGQGCGYTF. Written as DNA, the CDR3 is TGTGCCAGCAGCGTCACCCCGGGACAGGGGTGTGGCTACACCTTC.

The V call is TRBV30, the J call TRBJ2-5; D perhaps matches TRBD1 (5 bases). The J call may be faulty, since TRBJ2-7 better matches the DNA end. The CDR3 runs to 14 residues. Germline V lookup: CDR1 GTSNPN, CDR2 SVGIG (reference sequence). As DNA, the CDR3 is TGTGCCTGGAGTGCCAGGGCTTTCTCCTACGAGCAGTACTTC. Its protein is CAWSARAFSYEQYF.

This rearrangement joins TRBV28 to TRBJ1-5; D might be TRBD1 (5 bases). Germline V gene lookup returns CDR1 MDHEN and CDR2 SYDVKM. With 4 bases removed from V and 0 bases from J, the gap between germline ends came to 16 bases. The CDR3 is 17 residues long. This chain's CDR3 is CASSSKARVYSNQPQHF. CDR3 nucleotide sequence: TGTGCCAGCAGTTCTAAGGCCAGGGTGTATAGCAATCAGCCCCAGCATTTT.

The chain joins TRBV5-1 to TRBJ1-1, with 9 bases matching TRBD1. V dropped 3 bases and J dropped 6; count of bases not matched to a gene: 6. This CDR3 is built from 14 residues. Per the germline V gene, CDR1 is SGHRS and CDR2 is YFSETQ. This CDR3 reads CASSYGQGLAEAFF. CDR3 DNA: TGCGCCAGCAGCTACGGACAGGGGTTAGCTGAAGCTTTCTTT.

This chain uses TRBV4-1 with TRBJ2-3; weak D call: TRBD1 (5 bases). Germline V CDR1 and CDR2: MGHRA, YSYEKL. Trimming shortened V by 7 bases and J by 2 bases, and 13 bases separated the two germline ends. The CDR3 extends over 14 amino acids. The CDR3 spells CASKGWGTTDTQYF. CDR3 in DNA: TGCGCCAGCAAGGGGTGGGGCACCACAGATACGCAGTATTTT.

This chain links TRBV19 with TRBJ1-1; perhaps TRBD1 as D (6 bases). The CDR3 consists of 14 residues. V shed 7 bases and J shed 0 bases, with 12 bases lying between them. Germline lookup yields CDR1 LNHDA and CDR2 SQIVND (reference sequence). The CDR3 sequence is CASTGGHMNTEAFF. CDR3 in DNA: TGTGCCAGTACCGGGGGGCACATGAACACTGAAGCTTTCTTT.

The chain combines TRBV27 with TRBJ2-5; D call uncertain. The J call is doubtful: the DNA matches TRBJ2-7 better. The CDR3 loop spans 16 amino acids. Per the germline V gene, CDR1 is MNHEY and CDR2 is SMNVEV (reference sequence). In nucleotides, the CDR3 is TGTGCCAGCAGTTTACGGTCTCCCCGGAGCTCCTACGAGCAGTACTTC. Encoded protein: CASSLRSPRSSYEQYF.

V is TRBV6-5 and J is TRBJ2-7; tentative D call: TRBD1 (6 bases). V shed 6 bases and J shed 6 bases, with 15 bases lying between them. This CDR3 is 13 amino acids long. Looked up from germline, CDR1 is MNHEY and CDR2 is SVGAGI. The CDR3 sequence: CASSGVQGSEQYF. In DNA, the CDR3 is TGTGCCAGCAGCGGCGTACAGGGTTCCGAGCAGTACTTC.